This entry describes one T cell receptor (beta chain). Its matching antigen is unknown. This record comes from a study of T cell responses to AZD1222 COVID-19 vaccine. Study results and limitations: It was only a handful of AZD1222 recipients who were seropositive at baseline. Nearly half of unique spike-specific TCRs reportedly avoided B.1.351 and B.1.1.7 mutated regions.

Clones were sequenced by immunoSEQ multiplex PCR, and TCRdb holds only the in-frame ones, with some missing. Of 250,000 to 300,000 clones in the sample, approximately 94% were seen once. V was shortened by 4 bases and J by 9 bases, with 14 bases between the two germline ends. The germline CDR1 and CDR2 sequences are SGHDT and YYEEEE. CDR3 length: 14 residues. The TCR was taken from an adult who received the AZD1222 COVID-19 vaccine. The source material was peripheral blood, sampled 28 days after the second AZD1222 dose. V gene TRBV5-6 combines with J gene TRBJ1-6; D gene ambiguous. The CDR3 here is CASSLWGRGSPLHF. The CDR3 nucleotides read TGTGCCAGCAGCCTTTGGGGAAGAGGTTCACCCCTCCACTTT.